Below, 10 T cell receptor beta chains from the same sample are listed, as sequenced in a study of blood T cell repertoires in COVID-19. TCRdb's copy holds only in-frame clones and misses some; the assay was immunoSEQ multiplex PCR. The data show a few hundred thousand clones, 75% to 90% seen once. The sequenced sample was peripheral blood. The receptor source for this set is a woman in her thirties who had recovered from COVID-19.

The V gene is TRBV4-1, the J gene TRBJ2-5, with TRBD2 matching 11 bases. This CDR3 has 14 residues. The V and J ends lost 1 base and 9 bases, in that order; junction bases with no gene match: 4. Per germline, CDR1 MGHRA and CDR2 YSYEKL. CDR3 amino acids: CASSQGVSGGAQYF. DNA of the CDR3: TGCGCCAGCAGCCAAGGGGTTAGCGGGGGGGCCCAGTACTTC.

The chain combines TRBV5-1 with TRBJ1-1; D not certain. The germline V and J ends were trimmed by 0 bases and 3 bases, with 15 bases remaining between them. Germline V gives CDR1 SGHRS, CDR2 YFSETQ. This CDR3 has 16 residues. CDR3 DNA: TGCGCCAGCAGCTTGGTGTCGCAGGCTGATGACACTGAAGCTTTCTTT. Amino acids: CASSLVSQADDTEAFF.

The chain recombines TRBV5-8 with TRBJ1-2; 7 bases fit TRBD1. The CDR3 runs 16 residues. Germline V lookup: CDR1 SGHTS, CDR2 YDEGEE. J was trimmed by 5 bases and V by 0 bases; bases with no gene match: 10. CDR3: CASSLARTGFHYGYTF. In DNA form, the CDR3 reads TGTGCCAGCAGCTTGGCCAGGACAGGATTCCATTATGGCTACACCTTC.

The chain links TRBV28 to TRBJ2-1; 9 bases agree with TRBD1. This CDR3 contains 15 residues. CDR1 MDHEN and CDR2 SYDVKM come from the germline V gene. Losses at the gene ends were 5 bases for V and 2 bases for J; bases not matched to a gene: 4. In DNA, the CDR3 is TGTGCCAGCAGTCTCGGGACAGGGACCTACAATGAGCAGTTCTTC. Encoded protein: CASSLGTGTYNEQFF.

The genes are TRBV28 and TRBJ1-2; D possibly corresponds to TRBD1 (6 bases). The length of the CDR3 is 14 residues. Trimming stripped 5 bases from V and 5 bases from J, with 15 bases between. Germline V gene sequence: CDR1 MDHEN, CDR2 SYDVKM. This CDR3 is CASSVTGVTYGYTF. In DNA form, the CDR3 reads TGTGCCAGCAGTGTGACAGGCGTAACTTATGGCTACACCTTC.

In its sample, this clone was seen once. The chain carries TRBV12-5 and TRBJ2-1; D perhaps matches TRBD2 (5 bases). V lost 2 bases, J lost 0 bases, and 20 bases lay in between. The CDR3 extends over 19 amino acids. CDR1 and CDR2 (germline): LGHNT, FRNRAP. The CDR3 protein is CASGLTGIPLSRSYNEQFF. CDR3 coding DNA: TGTGCTAGTGGTTTGACGGGGATCCCTCTCTCTCGCTCCTACAATGAGCAGTTCTTC.

The chain couples TRBV5-4 to TRBJ1-2; TRBD1 matches 10 bases. The CDR3 spans 17 residues. Germline V gene lookup returns CDR1 SGHNT and CDR2 YYREEE (reference sequence). The V gene end was trimmed by 4 bases and the J gene end by 6 bases; junction bases not matched to a gene: 15. The CDR3 region is CASSKPSGGQGVNGYTF. In DNA form, the CDR3 reads TGTGCCAGCAGCAAACCATCCGGTGGACAGGGGGTAAATGGCTACACCTTC.

As to this clone: Mismatch with germline at one junction end may stem from a read error. The chain links TRBV19 to TRBJ2-7, with 8 bases fitting TRBD1. Germline CDR1 and CDR2: LNHDA and SQIVND (reference sequence). The CDR3 sequence is 12 residues long. The CDR3 bases are TGCGCAGTCGGGACAGGACCCTACGAGCAGTACTTC. As protein: CAVGTGPYEQYF.

The rearrangement joins TRBV15 to TRBJ1-1; D gene unclear. Germline V CDR1 and CDR2: LNHNV, YYDKDF (reference sequence). Trimming took 5 bases from V and 6 from J, leaving 16 bases between them. The CDR3 is 14 amino acids. The CDR3 bases are TGTGCCACCAGCTCTCTCTTAGAGGGTCCTGAAGCTTTCTTT. Its protein is CATSSLLEGPEAFF.

The chain joins TRBV6-2 or TRBV6-3 to TRBJ2-4, with a possible D match to TRBD2 (6 bases). This CDR3 region has 12 residues. CDR1 and CDR2 (germline): MNHEY, SVGEGT. Trimming removed 6 bases at V and 11 bases at J, with 14 bases between. This CDR3 reads CASSGTPQVQYF. The CDR3 coding sequence is TGTGCCAGCAGCGGGACTCCCCAGGTTCAGTACTTC.